The entry below gives a single T cell receptor (beta chain) sequence along with its context. This record comes from a study of cytomegalovirus exposure and HLA in healthy donors. Vbeta (60) and Jbeta (13) primers were used in the PCR. As processed by the authors: Unique TCR beta chains numbered about 72 million in a later analysis, with around 12 million shared. Using immunoSEQ multiplex PCR, the repertoire was profiled, and TCRdb retains in-frame clones only, with some absent. For V, J and clone size, that table is used; D and trimming come from the DNA. The sample shows 200,000 to 250,000 clones, about 80% of them seen only once. CDR1 SGHVS and CDR2 FQNEAQ come from the germline V gene. With 6 bases clipped from V and 4 bases from J, the junction kept 3 bases outside the gene matches. The CDR3 has 13 residues.

The sample comprised PBMCs. The chain joins TRBV7-8 to TRBJ1-5, with 7 bases lining up with TRBD1. The origin of this receptor is a woman between 40 and 50 years old in good health and CMV-seronegative. Here the CDR3 DNA reads TGTGCCAGCAGAGGGGGCAATAATCAGCCCCAGCATTTT. Amino acid sequence: CASRGGNNQPQHF.